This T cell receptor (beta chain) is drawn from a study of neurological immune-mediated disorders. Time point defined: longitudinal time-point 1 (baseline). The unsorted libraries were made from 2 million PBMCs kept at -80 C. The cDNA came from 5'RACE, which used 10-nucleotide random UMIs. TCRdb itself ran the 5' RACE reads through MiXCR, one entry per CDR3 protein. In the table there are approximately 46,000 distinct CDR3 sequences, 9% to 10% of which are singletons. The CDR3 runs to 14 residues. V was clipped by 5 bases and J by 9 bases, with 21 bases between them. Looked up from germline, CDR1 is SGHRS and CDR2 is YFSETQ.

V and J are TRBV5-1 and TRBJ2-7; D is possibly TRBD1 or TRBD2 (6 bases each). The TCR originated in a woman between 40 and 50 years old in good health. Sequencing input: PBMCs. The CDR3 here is CASSFLGGAEGQYF. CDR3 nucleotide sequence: TGCGCCAGCAGTTTTCTGGGGGGCGCCGAGGGGCAGTACTTC.